The T cell receptor (beta chain) described here comes from a study of shared clonotypes between healthy human individuals. For the study at large: Aged between 18 and 49, the donors were a couple of women and three men.

Only CD45RO-negative cells positively selected for CCR7 counted as naive CD8 cells, so terminally differentiated effector memory CD45RA+ cells were excluded. Repertoires were generated with immunoSEQ multiplex PCR, while TCRdb's copy carries only in-frame clones and drops some. Of just over 2,000,000 clones listed, around 96% were seen once; the top ten hold roughly 1%. The source is a man in his late teens or twenties in good health. Input material: naive CD8+ T cells sorted from blood.

CDR3 bases: TGTGCCAGCAGTTCGGTAGGCAGGACGGGTCAGCCCCAGCATTTT. It specifies CASSSVGRTGQPQHF. This rearrangement joins TRBV27 to TRBJ1-5; no clear D. Germline assignment: CDR1 MNHEY and CDR2 SMNVEV (reference sequence). The CDR3 loop spans 15 amino acids. Trimming shortened V by 4 bases and J by 6 bases, and 16 bases separated the two germline ends.